These 29 T cell receptor beta chains share one sample of origin, sequenced in a study of blood T cells in healthy people across ages. A sample-barcoded 5' primer and a J-beta primer mix were used in a second PCR of roughly 6 to 11 cycles. In TCRdb, the 5' RACE reads were re-called with MiXCR into one record per CDR3 protein. Among hundreds of thousands of distinct CDR3 sequences listed, 44% were seen once. Sequenced sample: blood. The receptors shown here come from a man in his sixties in good health.

This clonotype appeared a few times. This may arise from a read error, as a much more abundant clone is one base away. The CDR3 sequence is CASSPDGTLISETQYF. The CDR3 nucleotides are TGTGCCAGCAGCCCTGATGGGACTCTCATCAGTGAGACCCAGTACTTC. V is TRBV7-6 and J is TRBJ2-5; D may be TRBD2 (6 bases). Per germline, CDR1 SGHVS and CDR2 FNYEAQ. The CDR3 has 16 amino acids. With 5 bases removed from V and 5 bases from J, the gap between germline ends came to 21 bases.

The chain employs TRBV25-1 and TRBJ1-4; no clear D gene. Per germline, CDR1 MGHDK and CDR2 SYGVNS. This CDR3 region has 15 residues. Trimming took off 6 bases at V and 2 bases at J, with 13 bases between the two ends. The CDR3 region is CASRDDGGTNEKLFF. As DNA, the CDR3 is TGTGCCAGCAGGGATGACGGCGGGACTAATGAAAAACTGTTTTTT.

The CDR3 DNA reads as TGTGCCAGCAGCGTAGGCGGGGGGCTCGATGAAAAACTGTTTTTT. It is translated as CASSVGGGLDEKLFF. The chain combines TRBV9 with TRBJ1-4; weak D call: TRBD1 (6 bases). V dropped 0 bases and J dropped 6 bases, with 12 bases sitting between them. Germline loops: CDR1 SGDLS, CDR2 YYNGEE. This CDR3 has 15 residues.

This clonotype was found a few times. The V gene is TRBV20-1, the J gene TRBJ2-7; D not certain. CDR3 length equals 12 residues. V lost 5 bases and J lost 3, with 11 bases in between. In germline, CDR1 is DFQATT, CDR2 SNEGSKA (reference sequence). The CDR3 sequence: CSAPDIGYEQYF. The CDR3 coding sequence is TGCAGTGCTCCCGATATCGGCTACGAGCAGTACTTC.

V is TRBV7-2 and J is TRBJ2-7; 7 bases are a match to TRBD2. Per germline, CDR1 SGHTA and CDR2 FQGNSA. This CDR3 region has 14 residues. After removal of 1 base from V and 6 bases from J, the junction contained 6 bases not matched to a gene. CDR3 bases: TGTGCCAGCAGCTTAGACAGCGGGGTATCCGAGCAGTACTTC. Translating it yields CASSLDSGVSEQYF.

J is TRBJ2-5 and V is TRBV5-6, with 10 bases fitting TRBD2. V shed 0 bases, J shed 3 bases, and the junction held 2 bases outside the gene matches. The CDR3 has 15 residues. Looked up from germline, CDR1 is SGHDT and CDR2 is YYEEEE. CDR3 nucleotides: TGTGCCAGCAGCTTGGATCTAGCGGGGGAAGAGACCCAGTACTTC. Translating it yields CASSLDLAGEETQYF.

CDR3 in amino acids: CASSPGEIAGGETQYF. CDR3 sequence (DNA): TGTGCCAGCAGCCCTGGGGAAATAGCGGGAGGGGAGACCCAGTACTTC. This chain joins TRBV7-8 and TRBJ2-5; 11 positions agree with TRBD2. Looked up from germline, CDR1 is SGHVS and CDR2 is FQNEAQ. V lost 5 bases, J lost 5 bases, and 10 bases stayed unmatched. The CDR3 contains 16 residues.

This clonotype was counted only a few times. The J gene is TRBJ2-5, the V gene TRBV4-3; TRBD2 agrees at 12 bases. Germline CDR1 and CDR2: LGHNA and YSLEER. This CDR3 has 18 residues. V dropped 0 bases and J dropped 5; count of bases not matched to a gene: 10. Here the CDR3 DNA reads TGCGCCAGCAGCCAAGATACCCCAGCTCTAGCGGGGGGGGAGACCCAGTACTTC. Protein product: CASSQDTPALAGGETQYF.

The V gene is TRBV9, the J gene TRBJ2-3; 10 positions agree with TRBD1. Trimming cost V 4 bases and J 4 bases; bases outside gene matches: 12. The CDR3 covers 17 residues. Per the germline V gene, CDR1 is SGDLS and CDR2 is YYNGEE. The CDR3, as DNA: TGTGCCAGCAGCCCGAGAAGGGACAGGGGTTTGCCAGATACGCAGTATTTT. Protein: CASSPRRDRGLPDTQYF.

This clonotype was detected a few times. The rearrangement uses TRBV29-1 and TRBJ1-1; D possibly corresponds to TRBD1 (5 bases). Germline V gene sequence: CDR1 SQVTM, CDR2 ANQGSEA. Trimming pared 2 bases from V and 3 bases from J, leaving 13 bases between. The CDR3 is 14 residues long. CDR3 sequence reads: CSVEQRRGDTEAFF. The CDR3 nucleotides are TGCAGCGTTGAACAGAGGAGAGGGGACACTGAAGCTTTCTTT.

V and J are TRBV11-1 and TRBJ2-4; D tentatively fits TRBD1 or TRBD2 (5 bases each). TRBJ2-7 matches the DNA end more closely, so the J call is doubtful. The CDR3 has 12 amino acids. Germline V gene sequence: CDR1 SGHAT, CDR2 FQDESV (reference sequence). This chain's CDR3 is CASSRKGHEQYF. CDR3 DNA: TGTGCCAGCAGCCGCAAGGGACACGAGCAGTACTTC.

The table lists this clonotype with a few counts. The rearrangement links TRBV7-9 to TRBJ1-6; D gene unclear. The germline V gene has CDR1 SEHNR and CDR2 FQNEAQ (reference sequence). Deletions cut 6 bases from V and 5 bases from J, with 8 bases between. The CDR3 sequence is 13 residues long. CDR3 nucleotides: TGTGCCAGCAGTAAACGGGATAATTCACCCCTCCACTTT. This sequence encodes CASSKRDNSPLHF.

The CDR3 protein is CASSFGGAGYNEQFF. CDR3 in DNA: TGTGCCAGCAGTTTCGGCGGGGCAGGCTACAATGAGCAGTTCTTC. The chain combines TRBV6-2 or TRBV6-3 with TRBJ2-1; tentative D call: TRBD2 (6 bases). Trimming cost V 4 bases and J 3 bases, with 13 bases left between them. This CDR3 is 15 amino acids long. Germline assignment: CDR1 MNHEY and CDR2 SVGEGT.

The count of this clonotype is one. The V gene is TRBV29-1, the J gene TRBJ2-1; the D gene is possibly TRBD1 (6 bases). Germline loops: CDR1 SQVTM, CDR2 ANQGSEA. The V end was cut by 7 bases, the J end by 9 bases, with 22 bases between. The CDR3 spans 14 residues. The CDR3 is CSAPQGKRNGEQFF. CDR3 DNA sequence: TGCAGCGCCCCCCAGGGGAAGCGGAATGGTGAGCAGTTCTTC.

The chain couples TRBV18 to TRBJ2-1; D gene ambiguous. Germline CDR1 is KGHSH and CDR2 is LQKENI. Trimming stripped 4 bases from V and 8 bases from J, with 12 bases between. The CDR3 totals 13 residues. The CDR3 DNA follows: TGTGCCAGCTCACTATCGAACAGAGATGAGCAGTTCTTC. This gives the protein CASSLSNRDEQFF.

J is TRBJ1-4 and V is TRBV12-3 or TRBV12-4; tentative D call: TRBD1 (5 bases). The length of the CDR3 is 18 residues. V was pared by 6 bases and J by 3 bases, with 23 bases between. The CDR3 coding sequence is TGTGCCAGCAGCCGGGACCTCGGGTCCCGGGTGGCTAATGAAAAACTGTTTTTT. The encoded protein is CASSRDLGSRVANEKLFF.

This sequence joins TRBV20-1 and TRBJ1-1, with a possible D match to TRBD1 (5 bases). CDR1 is DFQATT, CDR2 SNEGSKA, per germline (reference sequence). The CDR3 covers 14 residues. V was shortened by 2 bases and J by 6 bases, with 16 bases between the two germline ends. CDR3 in amino acids: CSARPRRQIPEAFF. In DNA, the CDR3 is TGCAGTGCTAGACCGCGAAGACAGATACCTGAAGCTTTCTTT.

In DNA form, the CDR3 reads TGTGCCAGCAGCCCCGGGACAGCCGGGGCAGATACGCAGTATTTT. Translated, it gives CASSPGTAGADTQYF. The rearrangement uses TRBV7-3 and TRBJ2-3; 7 bases map to TRBD1. Losses at the gene ends were 5 bases for V and 4 bases for J; bases not matched to a gene: 9. The CDR3 contains 15 residues. CDR1 and CDR2 (germline): SGHTA, FQGTGA.

The J gene is TRBJ2-7, the V gene TRBV4-3, with a weak D call TRBD1 (6 bases). CDR1 and CDR2 (germline): LGHNA, YSLEER. V was trimmed by 1 base and J by 7 bases, leaving 17 bases between them. The CDR3 loop spans 15 amino acids. In DNA, the CDR3 is TGCGCCAGCAGCCAAGTACAGGGTAGGGACAATGAGCAGTACTTC. Translation gives CASSQVQGRDNEQYF.

The gene calls are TRBV7-3 and TRBJ1-1; a possible D gene is TRBD1 (6 bases). Germline values: CDR1 SGHTA, CDR2 FQGTGA. The V end was cut by 5 bases, the J end by 3 bases, with 13 bases between. CDR3 length equals 14 residues. The CDR3 region has the DNA TGTGCCAGCAGCCCAAGACCAGGGGACACTGAAGCTTTCTTT. Residues: CASSPRPGDTEAFF.

The gene calls are TRBV20-1 and TRBJ2-3, with D tentatively TRBD1 (5 bases). The CDR3 spans 14 residues. The germline V gene has CDR1 DFQATT and CDR2 SNEGSKA (reference sequence). The germline V and J ends were trimmed by 2 bases and 5 bases, with 14 bases remaining between them. The CDR3 spells CSARSPQGVDTQYF. CDR3 coding DNA: TGCAGTGCTAGATCCCCCCAGGGTGTAGATACGCAGTATTTT.

In this sample, this clonotype turned up a few times. V gene TRBV10-3 combines with J gene TRBJ1-4; no clear D. This CDR3 region has 11 residues. V lost 8 bases to trimming and J lost 8 bases, with 9 bases between them. Germline V gene data show CDR1 as ENHRY and CDR2 as SYGVKD. CDR3 nucleotides: TGTGCCATCGGGTTTGGGGAAAAACTGTTTTTT. It is translated as CAIGFGEKLFF.

This clonotype was picked up many times. This chain joins TRBV7-9 and TRBJ2-5, with TRBD1 as a possible D gene (5 bases). The CDR3 spans 17 residues. Trimming left V 1 base short and J 8 bases short, with 23 bases between. CDR1 and CDR2 (germline): SEHNR, FQNEAQ (reference sequence). The CDR3 is CASSLVARVGPPATQYF. CDR3 coding DNA: TGTGCCAGCAGCTTAGTGGCCCGGGTGGGGCCACCAGCAACCCAGTACTTC.

This clonotype has a handful of counts. The chain recombines TRBV24-1 with TRBJ2-3, with a weak D call TRBD2 (5 bases). Between the trimmed V and J ends, which lost 2 bases and 6 bases, there was a span of 11 bases. Germline V CDR1 and CDR2: KGHDR, SFDVKD. This CDR3 has 14 amino acids. CDR3 protein: CATSDSAGRDTQYF. The CDR3, as DNA: TGTGCCACCAGTGATTCGGCGGGCCGGGATACGCAGTATTTT.

A few counts support this clonotype. The CDR3 region has the DNA TGCGCCAGCAGCCCCGGGACAGGGTTTGACAATGAGCAGTTCTTC. Translation: CASSPGTGFDNEQFF. This chain connects TRBV5-1 to TRBJ2-1, with TRBD1 matching over 9 bases. CDR3 size: 15 residues. Germline lookup yields CDR1 SGHRS and CDR2 YFSETQ. V was pared by 4 bases and J by 5 bases, with 7 bases of the junction left unmatched.

This clonotype was picked up a small number of times. V and J are TRBV27 and TRBJ2-5, with TRBD2 matching over 9 bases. CDR3 size: 15 residues. Per germline, CDR1 MNHEY and CDR2 SMNVEV (reference sequence). V lost 6 bases, J lost 2 bases, and 7 bases stayed unmatched. The CDR3 loop reads CASSPQRGAQETQYF. CDR3 DNA sequence: TGTGCCAGCAGCCCCCAGCGGGGGGCTCAAGAGACCCAGTACTTC.

Here the CDR3 DNA reads TGTGCCAGCAGCCCGGGACGGAATAATGAAAAACTGTTTTTT. As protein: CASSPGRNNEKLFF. This chain uses TRBV12-3 or TRBV12-4 with TRBJ1-4; maybe TRBD1 (5 bases). V was clipped by 6 bases and J by 4 bases, with 12 bases between them. CDR3 size: 14 residues.

As to this clonotype: The junction and the germline gene differ at one end; a read error may be behind it. The chain is built from TRBV10-3 and TRBJ1-2; maybe TRBD1 (5 bases). Germline CDR1 reads ENHRY; CDR2 reads SYGVKD. CDR3 size: 13 residues. DNA of the CDR3: TGTGTCATCAGTGGAACAGGTGCCAGTGGCTACACCTTC. This encodes CVISGTGASGYTF.

The chain carries TRBV20-1 and TRBJ2-7; 9 positions agree with TRBD1. From germline, CDR1 is DFQATT and CDR2 SNEGSKA (reference sequence). The length of the CDR3 is 14 residues. The V gene end was trimmed by 4 bases and the J gene end by 2 bases; junction bases not matched to a gene: 6. CDR3 amino acids: CSAKTGTGPYEQYF. In DNA, the CDR3 is TGCAGTGCTAAGACCGGGACAGGGCCCTACGAGCAGTACTTC.